Listed below are T cell receptor beta chains from one sample, sequenced in a study of cytomegalovirus exposure and HLA in healthy donors. Only in-frame clones appear in the TCRdb table, and some are missing; sequencing was by immunoSEQ multiplex PCR. The data show 55,000 to 80,000 clones, approximately 80% seen once. Sequenced sample: PBMCs. The receptors were sampled from a woman aged 25 to 39 in good health and CMV-seronegative. Both conserved end residues are part of each CDR3. A D gene is named only where the DNA matches it firmly. A clone size is listed for some rows: how often the clone was seen (once, few, many), or a class if it is expanded.

d_call: NA; j_call: TRBJ1-6; clone_size: NA; v_call: TRBV7-9; cdr3_aa: CASSLGSTGTQSPLHF; cdr3_nt: TGTGCCAGCAGCTTAGGATCTACAGGGACCCAATCACCCCTCCACTTT
d_call: NA; j_call: TRBJ2-7; clone_size: NA; v_call: TRBV27; cdr3_aa: CASSFQESSYEQYF; cdr3_nt: TGTGCCAGCAGTTTTCAGGAAAGCTCCTACGAGCAGTACTTC
d_call: NA; j_call: TRBJ2-1; clone_size: once; v_call: TRBV27; cdr3_aa: CANLSYEGTARNEQFF; cdr3_nt: TGTGCCAACCTAAGCTACGAGGGTACGGCGAGAAATGAGCAGTTCTTC
d_call: NA; j_call: TRBJ2-4; clone_size: NA; v_call: TRBV5-1; cdr3_aa: CASSSGQIIENIQYF; cdr3_nt: TGCGCCAGCAGCTCAGGACAGATTATCGAAAACATTCAGTACTTC
d_call: NA; j_call: TRBJ2-2; clone_size: NA; v_call: TRBV19; cdr3_aa: CASRVGGTGELFF; cdr3_nt: TGTGCCAGTAGGGTAGGAGGCACCGGGGAGCTGTTTTTT
d_call: TRBD1; j_call: TRBJ2-7; clone_size: NA; v_call: TRBV6-5; cdr3_aa: CASSHPGTGGEQYF; cdr3_nt: TGTGCCAGCAGTCACCCAGGGACAGGCGGAGAGCAGTACTTC
d_call: TRBD1; j_call: TRBJ1-1; clone_size: NA; v_call: TRBV7-9; cdr3_aa: CASSPLRGRNTEAFF; cdr3_nt: TGTGCCAGCAGCCCCTTGAGGGGGCGGAACACTGAAGCTTTCTTT
d_call: NA; j_call: TRBJ1-5; clone_size: NA; v_call: TRBV28; cdr3_aa: CASSLSILAGRQPQHF; cdr3_nt: TGTGCCAGCAGTTTAAGTATTTTGGCAGGGCGTCAGCCCCAGCATTTT
d_call: TRBD1; j_call: TRBJ2-2; clone_size: once; v_call: TRBV7-9; cdr3_aa: CASSLQGGSVTGELFF; cdr3_nt: TGTGCCAGCAGCCTCCAAGGGGGCTCGGTCACCGGGGAGCTGTTTTTT
d_call: NA; j_call: TRBJ2-1; clone_size: NA; v_call: TRBV5-6; cdr3_aa: CASSPMGLSYNEQFF; cdr3_nt: TGTGCCAGCAGCCCCATGGGACTGTCCTACAATGAGCAGTTCTTC
d_call: TRBD2; j_call: TRBJ2-1; clone_size: NA; v_call: TRBV5-1; cdr3_aa: CASSLLADEQFF; cdr3_nt: TGCGCCAGCAGCCTCCTAGCGGATGAGCAGTTCTTC
d_call: NA; j_call: TRBJ2-3; clone_size: NA; v_call: TRBV21-1; cdr3_aa: CASSKALYGTGGAEDTQYF; cdr3_nt: TGTGCCAGCAGCAAAGCGCTTTATGGGACAGGGGGCGCGGAGGATACGCAGTATTTT
d_call: TRBD1; j_call: TRBJ1-2; clone_size: NA; v_call: TRBV7-2; cdr3_aa: CASSPTGGVNYGYTF; cdr3_nt: TGTGCCAGCAGCCCGACAGGGGGCGTCAACTATGGCTACACCTTC
d_call: TRBD1; j_call: TRBJ1-6; clone_size: NA; v_call: TRBV18; cdr3_aa: CASSPPGTGIENSPLHF; cdr3_nt: TGTGCCAGCTCACCACCGGGGACAGGGATAGAAAATTCACCCCTCCACTTT
d_call: NA; j_call: TRBJ1-2; clone_size: NA; v_call: TRBV7-2; cdr3_aa: CASSFYANYGYTF; cdr3_nt: TGTGCCAGCAGCTTCTACGCGAACTATGGCTACACCTTC
d_call: NA; j_call: TRBJ2-2; clone_size: NA; v_call: TRBV6-6; cdr3_aa: CASSYLGQSTGELFF; cdr3_nt: TGTGCCAGCAGTTACCTGGGACAATCCACCGGGGAGCTGTTTTTT
d_call: TRBD1; j_call: TRBJ1-4; clone_size: once; v_call: TRBV7-9; cdr3_aa: CASSKRQGNGEKLFF; cdr3_nt: TGTGCCAGCAGCAAACGACAGGGGAATGGGGAAAAACTGTTTTTT
d_call: NA; j_call: TRBJ1-1; clone_size: NA; v_call: TRBV7-9; cdr3_aa: CASSLASLGAFF; cdr3_nt: TGTGCCAGCAGCTTAGCGTCACTTGGAGCTTTCTTT
d_call: NA; j_call: TRBJ2-5; clone_size: NA; v_call: TRBV5-4; cdr3_aa: CASSPTTARGGKTQYF; cdr3_nt: TGTGCCAGCAGTCCGACTACAGCGAGGGGCGGGAAGACCCAGTACTTC
d_call: NA; j_call: TRBJ1-2; clone_size: NA; v_call: TRBV5-5; cdr3_aa: CASSLARGIAYGYTF; cdr3_nt: TGTGCCAGCAGCTTGGCTAGAGGGATCGCCTATGGCTACACCTTC
d_call: NA; j_call: TRBJ2-7; clone_size: NA; v_call: TRBV5-4; cdr3_aa: CASSLDSSSYEQYF; cdr3_nt: TGTGCCAGCAGCTTGGACAGCAGCTCCTACGAGCAGTACTTC
d_call: TRBD2; j_call: TRBJ2-1; clone_size: NA; v_call: TRBV19; cdr3_aa: CASSSSGLAGGYEQFF; cdr3_nt: TGTGCCAGTAGTTCCTCTGGACTAGCGGGGGGATATGAGCAGTTCTTC
d_call: TRBD1; j_call: TRBJ1-6; clone_size: NA; v_call: TRBV2; cdr3_aa: CASKGQGNSPLHF; cdr3_nt: TGTGCCAGCAAAGGACAGGGAAATTCACCCCTCCACTTT
d_call: NA; j_call: TRBJ2-7; clone_size: once; v_call: TRBV5-6; cdr3_aa: CASSFGGITYEQYF; cdr3_nt: TGTGCCAGCAGCTTCGGAGGGATTACCTACGAGCAGTACTTC
d_call: NA; j_call: TRBJ1-1; clone_size: NA; v_call: TRBV7-9; cdr3_aa: CASSREMNTEAFF; cdr3_nt: TGTGCCAGCAGTCGGGAGATGAACACTGAAGCTTTCTTT
d_call: TRBD2; j_call: TRBJ2-3; clone_size: NA; v_call: TRBV4-3; cdr3_aa: CASSQGIAGGPGTDTQYF; cdr3_nt: TGCGCCAGCAGCCAAGGTATAGCGGGGGGCCCCGGCACAGATACGCAGTATTTT
d_call: NA; j_call: TRBJ1-2; clone_size: NA; v_call: TRBV28; cdr3_aa: CAVGRGDGYGYTF; cdr3_nt: TGTGCCGTCGGGCGGGGGGACGGCTATGGCTACACCTTC
d_call: NA; j_call: TRBJ2-3; clone_size: NA; v_call: TRBV6-5; cdr3_aa: CASSPGGYHTDTQYF; cdr3_nt: TGTGCCAGCTCTCCTGGGGGCTACCACACAGATACGCAGTATTTT
d_call: TRBD2; j_call: TRBJ2-3; clone_size: NA; v_call: TRBV2; cdr3_aa: CASRLLAGGTDTQYF; cdr3_nt: TGTGCCAGCAGACTTCTAGCGGGGGGCACAGATACGCAGTATTTT
d_call: TRBD1; j_call: TRBJ1-1; clone_size: NA; v_call: TRBV18; cdr3_aa: CASSPNRGTEAFF; cdr3_nt: TGTGCCAGCTCACCTAACAGGGGCACTGAAGCTTTCTTT
d_call: TRBD1; j_call: TRBJ1-1; clone_size: NA; v_call: TRBV7-2; cdr3_aa: CASSLVTGMNTEAFF; cdr3_nt: TGTGCCAGCAGCTTAGTGACAGGGATGAACACTGAAGCTTTCTTT
d_call: TRBD1; j_call: TRBJ2-7; clone_size: NA; v_call: TRBV28; cdr3_aa: CASSKGTGIREQYF; cdr3_nt: TGTGCCAGCAGTAAAGGGACAGGGATCCGCGAGCAGTACTTC
d_call: NA; j_call: TRBJ1-4; clone_size: NA; v_call: TRBV6-5; cdr3_aa: CASSYSTITGKLFF; cdr3_nt: TGTGCCAGCAGTTACTCGACAATAACTGGAAAACTGTTTTTT
d_call: TRBD1; j_call: TRBJ1-1; clone_size: NA; v_call: TRBV29-1; cdr3_aa: CSVATGGDTEAFF; cdr3_nt: TGCAGCGTAGCTACAGGGGGGGACACTGAAGCTTTCTTT
d_call: NA; j_call: TRBJ1-5; clone_size: NA; v_call: TRBV4-2; cdr3_aa: CASSPGDSSNQPQHF; cdr3_nt: TGTGCCAGCAGCCCAGGGGATTCAAGCAATCAGCCCCAGCATTTT
d_call: NA; j_call: TRBJ1-2; clone_size: NA; v_call: TRBV7-2; cdr3_aa: CASSLVAGQLYGYTF; cdr3_nt: TGTGCCAGCAGCTTGGTTGCAGGACAGCTCTATGGCTACACCTTC
d_call: NA; j_call: TRBJ2-7; clone_size: few; v_call: TRBV10-3; cdr3_aa: CATRRESYEQYF; cdr3_nt: TGTGCCACCCGAAGGGAGTCCTACGAGCAGTACTTC
d_call: NA; j_call: TRBJ2-7; clone_size: NA; v_call: TRBV30; cdr3_aa: CAWRSPRFYEQYF; cdr3_nt: TGTGCCTGGAGATCACCGAGATTCTACGAGCAGTACTTC
d_call: TRBD2; j_call: TRBJ2-1; clone_size: few; v_call: TRBV30; cdr3_aa: CAWSGTSDNEQFF; cdr3_nt: TGTGCCTGGAGTGGGACTAGCGACAATGAGCAGTTCTTC
d_call: TRBD1; j_call: TRBJ1-1; clone_size: few; v_call: TRBV19; cdr3_aa: CASSGVDRGDMNTEAFF; cdr3_nt: TGTGCCAGTAGTGGGGTTGACAGGGGCGATATGAACACTGAAGCTTTCTTT
d_call: NA; j_call: TRBJ2-7; clone_size: NA; v_call: TRBV7-9; cdr3_aa: CASSLVFGGQSYEQYF; cdr3_nt: TGTGCCAGCAGCTTAGTGTTCGGGGGGCAATCCTACGAGCAGTACTTC
d_call: TRBD1; j_call: TRBJ1-5; clone_size: NA; v_call: TRBV30; cdr3_aa: CAWSPGQGRPQPQHF; cdr3_nt: TGTGCCTGGTCGCCGGGACAGGGAAGACCTCAGCCCCAGCATTTT
d_call: NA; j_call: TRBJ1-1; clone_size: NA; v_call: TRBV27; cdr3_aa: CASSLGAGALTEAFF; cdr3_nt: TGTGCCAGCAGTTTAGGGGCAGGGGCTCTCACTGAAGCTTTCTTT
d_call: NA; j_call: TRBJ1-2; clone_size: NA; v_call: TRBV29-1; cdr3_aa: CSVVGLLGGYGYTF; cdr3_nt: TGCAGCGTTGTCGGTCTTCTCGGGGGCTATGGCTACACCTTC
d_call: NA; j_call: TRBJ1-2; clone_size: NA; v_call: TRBV2; cdr3_aa: CASSDRSGYTF; cdr3_nt: TGTGCCAGCAGTGATAGGAGTGGCTACACCTTC
d_call: TRBD2; j_call: TRBJ2-3; clone_size: NA; v_call: TRBV18; cdr3_aa: CASSPPGGGSDTQYF; cdr3_nt: TGTGCCAGCTCACCACCGGGCGGGGGATCGGATACGCAGTATTTT
d_call: TRBD1; j_call: TRBJ1-2; clone_size: NA; v_call: TRBV6-6; cdr3_aa: CAEAGGQGFEKGF; cdr3_nt: TGTGCCGAAGCGGGGGGACAGGGGTTTGAAAAGGGCTTC
d_call: TRBD1; j_call: TRBJ1-6; clone_size: NA; v_call: TRBV5-4; cdr3_aa: CASSLRDSPISPLHF; cdr3_nt: TGTGCCAGCAGCTTGAGGGACAGCCCTATCTCACCCCTCCACTTT
d_call: TRBD1; j_call: TRBJ1-3; clone_size: few; v_call: TRBV5-1; cdr3_aa: CASSARTGSDTIYF; cdr3_nt: TGCGCCAGCAGCGCAAGGACAGGGTCTGACACCATATATTTT
d_call: TRBD2; j_call: TRBJ2-7; clone_size: NA; v_call: TRBV6-5; cdr3_aa: CASSYSGLAGYYEQYF; cdr3_nt: TGTGCCAGCAGTTACTCGGGACTAGCGGGGTACTACGAGCAGTACTTC
d_call: NA; j_call: TRBJ2-5; clone_size: NA; v_call: TRBV20-1; cdr3_aa: CSARRETQYF; cdr3_nt: TGCAGTGCTAGGAGGGAGACCCAGTACTTC
d_call: TRBD2; j_call: TRBJ2-3; clone_size: NA; v_call: TRBV11-2; cdr3_aa: CASSPWTSGVTDTQYF; cdr3_nt: TGTGCCAGCAGCCCTTGGACTAGCGGGGTAACAGATACGCAGTATTTT
d_call: TRBD1; j_call: TRBJ2-7; clone_size: NA; v_call: TRBV7-9; cdr3_aa: CASSRQGGSYEQYF; cdr3_nt: TGTGCCAGCAGCCGACAGGGGGGGTCTTACGAGCAGTACTTC
d_call: NA; j_call: TRBJ2-1; clone_size: NA; v_call: TRBV9; cdr3_aa: CASSVGLSRDNEQFF; cdr3_nt: TGTGCCAGCAGCGTAGGGTTGTCGAGGGACAATGAGCAGTTCTTC
d_call: TRBD1; j_call: TRBJ1-5; clone_size: NA; v_call: TRBV18; cdr3_aa: CASSPTGGWQPQHF; cdr3_nt: TGTGCCAGCTCACCAACAGGGGGCTGGCAGCCCCAGCATTTT
d_call: TRBD1; j_call: TRBJ2-7; clone_size: NA; v_call: TRBV28; cdr3_aa: CASSRPGTGAYEQYF; cdr3_nt: TGTGCCAGCAGTCGCCCCGGGACAGGAGCCTACGAGCAGTACTTC
d_call: TRBD1; j_call: TRBJ2-2; clone_size: NA; v_call: TRBV9; cdr3_aa: CASSGGDRGRTGEPFF; cdr3_nt: TGTGCCAGCAGCGGGGGAGACAGGGGGCGCACCGGGGAGCCGTTTTTT
d_call: NA; j_call: TRBJ2-7; clone_size: NA; v_call: TRBV5-5; cdr3_aa: CASSLAYEQYF; cdr3_nt: TGTGCCAGCAGCTTGGCTTACGAGCAGTACTTC
d_call: NA; j_call: TRBJ2-2; clone_size: NA; v_call: TRBV18; cdr3_aa: CASSPPDSYFTNTGELFF; cdr3_nt: TGTGCCAGCTCACCACCGGACAGCTATTTTACGAACACCGGGGAGCTGTTTTTT